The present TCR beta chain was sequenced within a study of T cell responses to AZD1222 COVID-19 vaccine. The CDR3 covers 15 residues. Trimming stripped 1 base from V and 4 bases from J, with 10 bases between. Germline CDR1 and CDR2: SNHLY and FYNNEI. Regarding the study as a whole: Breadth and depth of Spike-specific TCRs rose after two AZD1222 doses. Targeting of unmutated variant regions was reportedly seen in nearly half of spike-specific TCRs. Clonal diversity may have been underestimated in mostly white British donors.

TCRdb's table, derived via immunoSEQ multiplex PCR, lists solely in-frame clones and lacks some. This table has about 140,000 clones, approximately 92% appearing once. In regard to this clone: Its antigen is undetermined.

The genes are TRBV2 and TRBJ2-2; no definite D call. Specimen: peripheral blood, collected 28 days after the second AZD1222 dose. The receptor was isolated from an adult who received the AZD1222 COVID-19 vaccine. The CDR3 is CASSEVPHGTGELFF. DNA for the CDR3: TGTGCCAGCAGTGAAGTCCCCCACGGCACCGGGGAGCTGTTTTTT.